The 32 T cell receptor beta chains reported below all come from one sample, sequenced in a study of blood T cells in healthy people across ages (dated by TCRdb to between 2014 and 2017). Library preparation was by 5' RACE. These reads were obtained on an Illumina HiSeq 2500. The second PCR ran for roughly 7 to 12 cycles and used a J-beta primer mix along with a sample-barcoded 5' primer. TCRdb reran the public reads through fastp at Q25 and MiXCR, keeping productive beta chains. Each entry merges the rows of one CDR3 protein and shows their most common DNA and genes. In all, the sample holds some 790,000 distinct CDR3 sequences, and 25% to 30% of those were seen once. The top ten clones comprise 17% of the sample. Specimen: blood. Receptor source: a woman of 80 years or more in good health.

This clonotype appeared many times. The junction departs from the called germline gene at one end, perhaps through a read error. The rearrangement joins TRBV5-1 to TRBJ2-5; 7 bases align to TRBD1. Germline V gene lookup returns CDR1 SGHRS and CDR2 YFSETQ. CDR3 length equals 15 residues. The CDR3 reads CASSLARTGQETQYF. The DNA of the CDR3 is TGTGCCAGCAGTTTGGCCCGGACAGGACAAGAGACCCAGTACTTC. The variable domain in full, completed from reference TRBV5-1 and TRBJ2-5, reads KAGVTQTPRYLIKTRGQQVTLSCSPISGHRSVSWYQQTPGQGLQFLFEYFSETQRNKGNFPGRFSGRQFSNSRSEMNVSTLELGDSALYLCASSLARTGQETQYFGPGTRLLVL.

Regarding this clonotype: A much bigger clone sits one base away, suggesting this may be a read error. V is TRBV6-2 or TRBV6-3 and J is TRBJ2-1; 8 bases agree with TRBD1. Looked up from germline, CDR1 is MNHEY and CDR2 is SVGEGT. CDR3 size: 14 residues. V lost 6 bases, J lost 9 bases, and 10 bases stayed unmatched. The CDR3 DNA reads TGTGCCAGCAGCCTCGGACAGGGTTGGAGTGAGCAGTTCTTC. Translating gives CASSLGQGWSEQFF.

There are many counts of this clonotype. This chain connects TRBV5-4 to TRBJ2-7; possibly TRBD2 for D (7 bases). V lost 3 bases to trimming and J lost 1 base, with 14 bases between them. This CDR3 is 15 amino acids long. In germline, CDR1 is SGHNT, CDR2 YYREEE (reference sequence). This chain's CDR3 is CASSSGGQKSYEQYF. The DNA for the CDR3 is TGTGCCAGCAGCTCGGGAGGACAGAAGTCCTACGAGCAGTACTTC.

The chain uses TRBV20-1 and TRBJ1-2; no reliable D call. Trimming pared 3 bases from V and 4 bases from J, leaving 21 bases between. The CDR3 contains 16 residues. Per germline, CDR1 DFQATT and CDR2 SNEGSKA (reference sequence). The CDR3 here is CSARRSWDPGPYGYTF. Written as DNA, the CDR3 is TGCAGTGCTAGGAGGTCATGGGATCCAGGACCCTATGGCTACACCTTC.

This clonotype was counted a few times. The chain couples TRBV6-5 to TRBJ1-5, with D unresolved. Looked up from germline, CDR1 is MNHEY and CDR2 is SVGAGI. V was cut by 6 bases and J by 7 bases, with 16 bases left in between. The CDR3 is 14 residues long. The DNA of the CDR3 is TGTGCCAGCAGCCTGGGGAGTTTTAGACAGCCCCAGCATTTT. This translates into CASSLGSFRQPQHF.

V gene TRBV7-2 combines with J gene TRBJ2-2; 11 positions match TRBD2. The CDR3 is made up of 16 amino acids. With V trimmed by 6 bases and J by 5 bases, 8 bases remained unmatched. CDR1 is SGHTA, CDR2 FQGNSA, per germline. The CDR3 loop is CASRSLAGGYTGELFF. For the CDR3, the DNA is TGTGCCAGCAGAAGCCTAGCGGGGGGATATACCGGGGAGCTGTTTTTT.

This clonotype appeared many times. The CDR3 protein is CASSPQFQETQYF. The DNA for the CDR3 is TGTGCCAGCAGCCCGCAGTTCCAAGAGACCCAGTACTTC. V and J are TRBV7-2 and TRBJ2-5; D gene unclear. Germline CDR1 reads SGHTA; CDR2 reads FQGNSA. This CDR3 is built from 13 residues. The V end lost 5 bases, the J end lost 1 base, and 8 bases lay between the germline ends.

On this clonotype itself: A read error is possible here, since a much larger clone lies one base away. The gene calls are TRBV18 and TRBJ2-5; TRBD2 matches at 7 bases. Germline lookup yields CDR1 KGHSH and CDR2 LQKENI. J gave up 11 bases and V 5 bases, and 20 bases lay outside the gene matches. This CDR3 region has 16 residues. The CDR3 DNA is TGTGCCAGCTCATCCCTCCGGGACCTAGTTTTGGGAGGGCAGTACTTC. Residues: CASSSLRDLVLGGQYF.

The chain recombines TRBV6-2 or TRBV6-3 with TRBJ1-4; 7 nucleotides line up with TRBD1. Germline V gene data show CDR1 as MNHEY and CDR2 as SVGEGT. The CDR3 spans 12 residues. The trim removed 8 bases at V and 15 bases at J, leaving 12 bases unmatched. CDR3 DNA sequence: TGTGCCAGCCGGACAGGAGCTCGAAATTTGTTTTTT. This encodes CASRTGARNLFF.

With respect to this clonotype: A read error is possible here, since a much larger clone lies one base away. The chain combines TRBV30 with TRBJ2-5; TRBD1 aligns across 7 bases. Germline CDR1 GTSNPN, CDR2 SVGIG (reference sequence). This CDR3 has 15 amino acids. The CDR3 DNA reads as TGTGCCTGGAGGCCCAGGACAGGCTATCAAGAGACCCGGTACTTC. As protein: CAWRPRTGYQETRYF. Together with reference TRBV30 and TRBJ2-5, the CDR3 gives the full variable domain: SQTIHQWPATLVQPVGSPLSLECTVEGTSNPNLYWYRQAAGRGLQLLFYSVGIGQISSEVPQNLSASRPQDRQFILSSKKLLLSDSGFYLCAWRPRTGYQETRYFGPGTRLLVL.

Of note for this clonotype: Possible read error: a much larger clone is one base away. This chain uses TRBV15 with TRBJ2-1, with 8 bases lining up with TRBD2. There are 18 residues in the CDR3. Germline-derived CDR1 and CDR2 are LNHNV and YYDKDF (reference sequence). CDR3 amino acids: CAASRGFSGVSSYNEQFF. The CDR3 DNA reads as TGTGCCGCCAGCAGAGGTTTTAGCGGGGTCAGCTCCTACAATGAGCAGTTCTTC.

This clonotype showed up just a few times. The chain recombines TRBV3-1 with TRBJ2-1; D gene uncertain. CDR3 length: 13 residues. V was shortened by 4 bases and J by 7 bases, with 11 bases between the two germline ends. Germline V gives CDR1 LGHDT, CDR2 YNNKEL (reference sequence). The CDR3 DNA is TGTGCCAGCAGCCTAAGTGGGGTGAATGAGCAGTTCTTC. Translated: CASSLSGVNEQFF.

This clonotype appeared once. Since a much larger clone is just one base distant, this may be a read error. The CDR3 does not close with the conserved phenylalanine or tryptophan, likely indicating a read error. The V call is TRBV28, the J call TRBJ2-7; D ambiguous. The CDR3 runs 13 residues. Germline V CDR1 and CDR2: MDHEN, SYDVKM. Deletions cut 8 bases from V and 0 bases from J, with 11 bases between. The CDR3 DNA sequence: TGTGCCAGCGAGCGTGGCAGCTCCTACGAGCAGTACTCC. Its protein is CASERGSSYEQYS.

This clonotype was seen ten or more times. The chain links TRBV6-2 or TRBV6-3 to TRBJ2-1, with 7 bases identical to TRBD2. Per germline, CDR1 MNHEY and CDR2 SVGEGT. This CDR3 has 17 residues. V trimming: 0 bases; J trimming: 7 bases; junction bases outside the gene matches: 12. The CDR3 here is CASSYSYRDGGMNEQFF. The CDR3 DNA follows: TGTGCCAGCAGTTACTCGTATAGGGACGGGGGGATGAATGAGCAGTTCTTC.

This clonotype was seen at least ten times. The V gene is TRBV11-2, the J gene TRBJ2-5; the D call may be TRBD1 or TRBD2 (6 bases each). V lost 9 bases and J lost 2, with 19 bases in between. The germline gives CDR1 SGHAT, CDR2 FQNNGV. The length of the CDR3 is 15 residues. Here the CDR3 DNA reads TGTGCCAGTGGGGTGGGGGCGGGGTTGCAAGAGACCCAGTACTTC. It translates to CASGVGAGLQETQYF. Complete variable domain (other parts from reference TRBV11-2 and TRBJ2-5): EAGVAQSPRYKIIEKRQSVAFWCNPISGHATLYWYQQILGQGPKLLIQFQNNGVVDDSQLPKDRFSAERLKGVDSTLKIQPAKLEDSAVYLCASGVGAGLQETQYFGPGTRLLVL.

This clonotype was seen ten or more times. The chain recombines TRBV6-1 with TRBJ2-3; D may be TRBD1 or TRBD2 (5 bases each). V was cut by 5 bases and J by 0 bases, with 12 bases left in between. The CDR3 totals 15 residues. Germline loops: CDR1 MNHNS, CDR2 SASEGT. The CDR3 DNA reads TGTGCCAGCAGTCGAGGGGACGTAAGCACAGATACGCAGTATTTT. Its protein product is CASSRGDVSTDTQYF.

The table lists this clonotype with a few counts. This sequence may be a read error, since a much larger clone differs from it by one base. The chain links TRBV27 to TRBJ2-1; 8 nucleotides line up with TRBD1. From germline, CDR1 is MNHEY and CDR2 SMNVEV (reference sequence). This CDR3 is built from 13 residues. The CDR3 DNA sequence: TGTGCCAGCAGTTCGACAGGGGTCAATGTGCAGTTCTTC. It is translated as CASSSTGVNVQFF.

This clonotype was observed many times. V and J are TRBV5-1 and TRBJ1-1; 7 nucleotides match TRBD1. The CDR3 sequence is 15 residues long. Germline V CDR1 and CDR2: SGHRS, YFSETQ. The trim removed 3 bases at V and 2 bases at J, leaving 7 bases unmatched. DNA for the CDR3: TGCGCCAGCAGCTACACCGGGACAGCAAACACTGAAGCTTTCTTT. Translating gives CASSYTGTANTEAFF.

This clonotype was seen more than once but under ten times. The chain has TRBV14 and TRBJ2-3; D may be TRBD1 (5 bases). Germline CDR1 SGHDN, CDR2 FVKESK. This CDR3 is 14 amino acids long. V was trimmed by 1 base and J by 4 bases, leaving 9 bases between them. The CDR3 protein is CASSQGWGPDTQYF. The CDR3, as DNA: TGTGCCAGCAGCCAAGGATGGGGCCCAGATACGCAGTATTTT.

The J gene is TRBJ1-5, the V gene TRBV2; unclear D gene. V shed 7 bases and J shed 9 bases, with 16 bases lying between them. Germline CDR1 is SNHLY and CDR2 is FYNNEI. The CDR3 runs to 13 residues. CDR3 sequence: CASMRTEGSPQHF. In DNA form, the CDR3 reads TGTGCCAGCATGCGGACGGAAGGTTCGCCCCAGCATTTT. The variable domain in full, with the rest retrieved from reference TRBV2 and TRBJ1-5, is EPEVTQTPSHQVTQMGQEVILRCVPISNHLYFYWYRQILGQKVEFLVSFYNNEISEKSEIFDDQFSVERPDGSNFTLKIRSTKLEDSAMYFCASMRTEGSPQHFGDGTRLSIL.

The chain couples TRBV20-1 to TRBJ2-5, with TRBD2 matching over 8 bases. Germline V gene sequence: CDR1 DFQATT, CDR2 SNEGSKA (reference sequence). The CDR3 is made up of 15 amino acids. With 5 bases clipped from V and 4 bases from J, the junction kept 12 bases outside the gene matches. The CDR3: CSAEIPGLVTETQYF. In DNA form, the CDR3 reads TGCAGTGCTGAGATCCCGGGACTAGTCACAGAGACCCAGTACTTC.

The chain joins TRBV14 to TRBJ2-7; 16 positions match TRBD2. The CDR3 has 20 residues. The ends lost 1 base at V and 4 bases at J; junction bases unmatched: 13. The germline CDR1 and CDR2 sequences are SGHDN and FVKESK. The DNA of the CDR3 is TGTGCCAGCAGCCAAGCCAATGCCCTCGGGACTAGCGGGGGGGCATACGAGCAGTACTTC. Its translation is CASSQANALGTSGGAYEQYF.

This clonotype has a count of ten or more. This chain uses TRBV28 with TRBJ2-4; D gene ambiguous. Per the germline V gene, CDR1 is MDHEN and CDR2 is SYDVKM. The CDR3 is 16 amino acids. V lost 6 bases and J lost 0, with 15 bases in between. The CDR3 DNA reads as TGTGCCAGCAGCGCGGCCACCCTCGTAGCCAAAAACATTCAGTACTTC. The encoded protein is CASSAATLVAKNIQYF.

This chain joins TRBV7-2 and TRBJ2-7; 11 positions agree with TRBD2. From germline, CDR1 is SGHTA and CDR2 FQGNSA. Trimming removed 0 bases from V and 7 bases from J; junction bases left unmatched: 5. This CDR3 contains 15 residues. The CDR3 nucleotides are TGTGCCAGCAGCTTAGCAGGACTAGCGGGTTATGAGCAGTACTTC. Translating it yields CASSLAGLAGYEQYF.

Many counts were recorded for this clonotype. V is TRBV10-3 and J is TRBJ2-7, with D perhaps matching TRBD1 (7 bases). Germline CDR1 is ENHRY and CDR2 is SYGVKD. This CDR3 is 12 amino acids long. V was trimmed by 10 bases and J by 7 bases, leaving 17 bases between them. The DNA for the CDR3 is TGTGCCACCAGGGGGGACCTGAGGGAGCAGTACTTC. It translates to CATRGDLREQYF.

This clonotype was seen a handful of times. This chain uses TRBV6-6 with TRBJ2-7, with unresolved D. CDR3 length: 12 amino acids. The V and J ends lost 2 bases and 7 bases respectively, with 9 bases between them. CDR1 and CDR2 from the germline V gene are MNHNY and SVGAGI (reference sequence). Here the CDR3 DNA reads TGTGCCAGCAGTTACGCTATAAATGAGCAGTACTTC. Translation gives CASSYAINEQYF.

This clonotype was picked up many times. The genes are TRBV5-4 and TRBJ2-1, with 10 bases lining up with TRBD2. Germline assignment: CDR1 SGHNT and CDR2 YYREEE (reference sequence). After removal of 0 bases from V and 2 bases from J, the junction contained 8 bases not matched to a gene. The CDR3 extends over 18 amino acids. The CDR3 DNA follows: TGTGCCAGCAGCTTGGCCATGCTAGCGGGAGCCCCCTACAATGAGCAGTTCTTC. This sequence encodes CASSLAMLAGAPYNEQFF.

The V call is TRBV5-1, the J call TRBJ2-3; D unresolved. This CDR3 contains 15 residues. Germline-derived CDR1 and CDR2 are SGHRS and YFSETQ. V was trimmed by 0 bases and J by 11 bases, leaving 19 bases between them. The CDR3: CASSLGSSSYNEQYF. The DNA of the CDR3 is TGCGCCAGCAGCTTGGGGTCGAGCTCCTACAATGAGCAGTATTTT.

CDR3 sequence (DNA): TGTGCCAGCACCGCCCTCAACACCGGGGAGCTGTTTTTT. It specifies CASTALNTGELFF. V and J are TRBV6-1 and TRBJ2-2; D unclear. The CDR3 sequence is 13 residues long. The germline V gene encodes CDR1 MNHNS and CDR2 SASEGT. The germline V and J ends were trimmed by 7 bases and 2 bases, with 8 bases remaining between them.

V gene TRBV5-1 combines with J gene TRBJ2-6; D gene uncertain. The V and J ends lost 5 bases and 8 bases respectively, with 5 bases between them. The V gene's germline CDR1 is SGHRS and CDR2 YFSETQ. The CDR3 covers 11 residues. The CDR3 coding sequence is TGCGCCAGCAGTCCACCCAACGTCCTGACTTTC. Its protein is CASSPPNVLTF.

This clonotype has only a few counts. The rearrangement links TRBV6-2 or TRBV6-3 to TRBJ1-5; 8 bases agree with TRBD1. The CDR3 contains 17 residues. Germline CDR1 reads MNHEY; CDR2 reads SVGEGT. The V and J ends lost 5 bases and 0 bases, in that order; junction bases with no gene match: 9. The CDR3 nucleotides read TGTGCCAGCAGTCCGCTCGGACAGGGCTATAGCAATCAGCCCCAGCATTTT. Translating it yields CASSPLGQGYSNQPQHF.

The chain employs TRBV5-1 and TRBJ2-5; maybe TRBD2 (6 bases). V was shortened by 0 bases and J by 3 bases, with 12 bases between the two germline ends. The CDR3 covers 15 residues. From germline, CDR1 is SGHRS and CDR2 YFSETQ. The CDR3 DNA follows: TGCGCCAGCAGCTTGGGCGTTTCGGGGGAAGAGACCCAGTACTTC. Encoded protein: CASSLGVSGEETQYF.